The 9 T cell receptor beta chains given below trace back to one sample, sequenced in a study of cytotoxic CD8 clonotypes in ibrutinib-treated CLL. Clones were read by immunoSEQ multiplex PCR, and TCRdb kept only the in-frame ones, dropping some. In the table there are 270,000 or so clones, roughly three quarters of which are singletons. The sequences come from PBMCs, collected at disease progression, from a patient treated with ibrutinib. These receptors were taken from a human donor with chronic lymphocytic leukemia.

CDR3 nucleotide sequence: TGCGCCAGCAGCCAAGACTGGGGGAGCACTGAAGCTTTCTTT. This codes for CASSQDWGSTEAFF. This chain links TRBV4-3 with TRBJ1-1, with a possible D match to TRBD1 (5 bases). This CDR3 has 14 residues. Germline V gene data show CDR1 as LGHNA and CDR2 as YSLEER. Deletions cut 0 bases from V and 4 bases from J, with 9 bases between.

The chain recombines TRBV7-9 with TRBJ2-5; TRBD1 might be the D (6 bases). The CDR3 is 12 amino acids. Looked up from germline, CDR1 is SEHNR and CDR2 is FQNEAQ (reference sequence). Trimming left V 3 bases short and J 7 bases short, with 9 bases between. CDR3 in amino acids: CASSFGQPTQYF. CDR3 in DNA: TGTGCCAGCAGCTTCGGACAGCCGACCCAGTACTTC.

The chain combines TRBV5-4 with TRBJ2-1; 9 bases are a match to TRBD1. The CDR3 totals 17 residues. Germline CDR1 is SGHNT and CDR2 is YYREEE (reference sequence). Trimming took 0 bases from V and 7 from J; bases not matched to a gene: 11. This chain's CDR3 is CASSLGGRDRAWNEQFF. The CDR3 nucleotides read TGTGCCAGCAGCTTGGGCGGTCGGGACAGGGCCTGGAATGAGCAGTTCTTC.

This chain uses TRBV19 with TRBJ2-7, with D tentatively TRBD2 (7 bases). Germline V gives CDR1 LNHDA, CDR2 SQIVND (reference sequence). Trimming removed 7 bases at V and 1 base at J, with 23 bases between. The CDR3 has 17 residues. CDR3 residues: CASIRPKGGQRSYEQYF. The DNA for the CDR3 is TGTGCCAGTATTCGACCCAAGGGGGGGCAAAGGTCCTACGAGCAGTACTTC. Full variable domain (missing parts from reference TRBV19 and TRBJ2-7): DGGITQSPKYLFRKEGQNVTLSCEQNLNHDAMYWYRQDPGQGLRLIYYSQIVNDFQKGDIAEGYSVSREKKESFPLTVTSAQKNPTAFYLCASIRPKGGQRSYEQYFGPGTRLTVT.

This chain joins TRBV5-6 and TRBJ2-3, with TRBD1 identical over 8 bases. This CDR3 is built from 16 residues. Germline V gene lookup returns CDR1 SGHDT and CDR2 YYEEEE. J lost 4 bases, V lost 4 bases, and 11 bases had no gene match. The CDR3 nucleotides read TGTGCCAGCAGCACCCCGGACAGGGTAGGTGCAGATACGCAGTATTTT. It encodes CASSTPDRVGADTQYF.

V gene TRBV25-1 combines with J gene TRBJ2-4, with D maybe TRBD2 (6 bases). V was shortened by 2 bases and J by 4 bases, with 9 bases between the two germline ends. In germline, CDR1 is MGHDK, CDR2 SYGVNS. The CDR3 runs to 14 residues. CDR3 sequence: CASSEGGLKNIQYF. As DNA, the CDR3 is TGTGCCAGCAGTGAAGGGGGACTTAAAAACATTCAGTACTTC.

The rearrangement joins TRBV4-3 to TRBJ2-7, with 10 bases lining up with TRBD2. Germline-derived CDR1 and CDR2 are LGHNA and YSLEER. The CDR3 runs 15 residues. The trim removed 4 bases at V and 4 bases at J, leaving 7 bases unmatched. CDR3 nucleotides: TGCGCCAGCAGCCGAACCTATAGCGGGAGGTACGAGCAGTACTTC. Residues: CASSRTYSGRYEQYF.

The chain is built from TRBV5-4 and TRBJ2-1; TRBD1 is a possible D gene (5 bases). Germline V gene data show CDR1 as SGHNT and CDR2 as YYREEE (reference sequence). Trimming left V 7 bases short and J 2 bases short, with 10 bases between. CDR3 size: 13 residues. CDR3 sequence reads: CASQGGTYNEQFF. The CDR3 coding sequence is TGTGCCAGCCAGGGCGGTACCTACAATGAGCAGTTCTTC.

The chain joins TRBV5-1 to TRBJ2-3, with 13 bases lining up with TRBD2. The CDR3 is 17 residues long. V shed 4 bases and J 2 bases; nucleotides not matched to a gene: 7. Germline CDR1 reads SGHRS; CDR2 reads YFSETQ. CDR3 nucleotides: TGCGCCAGCAGCGCGTCGGGACTAGCGGGATTCACAGATACGCAGTATTTT. Translated: CASSASGLAGFTDTQYF.